The entry below gives a single T cell receptor beta chain sequence along with its context. Its antigen remains unidentified. These data originate in a study of cytomegalovirus exposure and HLA in healthy donors. Across the study: Sequencing of some 200 million T cells in an earlier analysis found roughly 120 million unique TCR beta sequences. Study-level points and caveats: Presence/absence analysis assumed near-uniform sequencing depth across donors.

The CDR3 is 14 residues long. Trimming removed 3 bases from V and 4 bases from J, with 11 bases in between. Germline CDR1 LNHDA, CDR2 SQIVND (reference sequence). At the time of sampling, donors were nominally healthy, though unrecorded immune exposures were likely. Primers for the PCR totalled 60 Vbeta and 13 Jbeta. Here immunoSEQ multiplex PCR was the method, and the copy in TCRdb shows in-frame clones only, minus some. The sample lists around 140,000 clones, 80% occurring once. The sample comprised PBMCs. The gene calls are TRBV19 and TRBJ2-3, with D perhaps matching TRBD1 (6 bases). This TCR derives from a woman in her 30s in good health and CMV-seronegative. The chain's CDR3 is CASSIPGVPDTQYF. For the CDR3, the DNA is TGTGCCAGTAGTATTCCAGGGGTCCCAGATACGCAGTATTTT.